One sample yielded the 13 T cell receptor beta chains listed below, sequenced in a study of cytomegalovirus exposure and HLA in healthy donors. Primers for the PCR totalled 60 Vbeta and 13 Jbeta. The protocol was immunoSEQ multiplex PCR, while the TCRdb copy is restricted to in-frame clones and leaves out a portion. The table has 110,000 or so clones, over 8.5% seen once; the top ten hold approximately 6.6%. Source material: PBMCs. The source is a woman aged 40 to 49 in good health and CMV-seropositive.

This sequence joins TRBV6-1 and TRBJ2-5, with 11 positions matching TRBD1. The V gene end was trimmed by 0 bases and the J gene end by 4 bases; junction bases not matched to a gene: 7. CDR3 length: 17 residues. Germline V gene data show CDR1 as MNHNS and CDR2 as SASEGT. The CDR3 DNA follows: TGTGCCAGCAGTGAAGCGGGTGGACAGGGGGCCGTAGAGACCCAGTACTTC. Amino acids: CASSEAGGQGAVETQYF.

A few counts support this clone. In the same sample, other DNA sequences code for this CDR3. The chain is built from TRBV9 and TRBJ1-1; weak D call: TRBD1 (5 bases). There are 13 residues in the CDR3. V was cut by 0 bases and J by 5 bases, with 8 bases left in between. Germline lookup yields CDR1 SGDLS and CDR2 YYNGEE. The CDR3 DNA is TGTGCCAGCAGCGTAGGGGGGAGGACTGAAGCTTTCTTT. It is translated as CASSVGGRTEAFF.

CDR3 sequence (DNA): TGCAGCGTTGAAGCTAGGACAGGGGGGAACGAGCAGTACTTC. It specifies CSVEARTGGNEQYF. This chain links TRBV29-1 with TRBJ2-7; 10 bases line up with TRBD1. V was pared by 1 base and J by 5 bases, with 5 bases of the junction left unmatched. This CDR3 comprises 14 residues. Germline V gene lookup returns CDR1 SQVTM and CDR2 ANQGSEA.

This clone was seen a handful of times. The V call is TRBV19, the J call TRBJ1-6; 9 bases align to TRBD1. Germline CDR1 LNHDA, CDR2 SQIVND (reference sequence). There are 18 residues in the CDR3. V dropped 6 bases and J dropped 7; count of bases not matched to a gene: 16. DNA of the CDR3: TGTGCCAGTAGCCCTTGGGAGGACAGGGGCTTGTTCAATTCACCCCTCCACTTT. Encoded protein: CASSPWEDRGLFNSPLHF.

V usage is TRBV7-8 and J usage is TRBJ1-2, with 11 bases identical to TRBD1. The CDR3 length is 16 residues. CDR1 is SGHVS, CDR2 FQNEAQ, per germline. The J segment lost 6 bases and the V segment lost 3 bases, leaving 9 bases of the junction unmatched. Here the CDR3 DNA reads TGTGCCAGCAGCTTGGCGCGGACAGGGGGCGAGGATGGCTACACCTTC. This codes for CASSLARTGGEDGYTF.

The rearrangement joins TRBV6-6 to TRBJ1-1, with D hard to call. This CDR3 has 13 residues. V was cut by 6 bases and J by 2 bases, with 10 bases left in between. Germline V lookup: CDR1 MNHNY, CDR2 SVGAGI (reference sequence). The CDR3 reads CASSWSRNTEAFF. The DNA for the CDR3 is TGTGCCAGCAGCTGGAGCAGAAACACTGAAGCTTTCTTT.

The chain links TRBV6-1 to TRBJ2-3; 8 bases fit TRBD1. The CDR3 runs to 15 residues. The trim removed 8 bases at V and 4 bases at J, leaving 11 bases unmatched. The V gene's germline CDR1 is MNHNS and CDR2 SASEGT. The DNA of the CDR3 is TGTGCCAGCCGTGGAATCCGGACAGGGCCAGATACGCAGTATTTT. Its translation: CASRGIRTGPDTQYF.

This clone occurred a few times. In nucleotides, the CDR3 is TGCAGCGTTGATAGACAGGACTATGGCTACACCTTC. Protein product: CSVDRQDYGYTF. The J gene is TRBJ1-2, the V gene TRBV29-1, with D possibly being TRBD1 (6 bases). Germline-derived CDR1 and CDR2 are SQVTM and ANQGSEA. V was shortened by 3 bases and J by 3 bases, with 8 bases between the two germline ends. There are 12 residues in the CDR3.

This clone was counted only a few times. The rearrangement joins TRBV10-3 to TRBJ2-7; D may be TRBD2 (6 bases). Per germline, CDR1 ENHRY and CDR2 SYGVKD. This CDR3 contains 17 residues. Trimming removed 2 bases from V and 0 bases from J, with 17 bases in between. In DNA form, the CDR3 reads TGTGCCATCAGTGAGAGGCTGGCGCCCGGGGGCTCCTACGAGCAGTACTTC. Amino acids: CAISERLAPGGSYEQYF.

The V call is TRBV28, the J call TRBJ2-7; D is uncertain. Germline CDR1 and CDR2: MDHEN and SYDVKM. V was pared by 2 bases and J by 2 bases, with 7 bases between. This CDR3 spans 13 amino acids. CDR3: CASSLGSTYEQYF. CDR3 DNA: TGTGCCAGCAGTTTAGGCTCAACCTACGAGCAGTACTTC.

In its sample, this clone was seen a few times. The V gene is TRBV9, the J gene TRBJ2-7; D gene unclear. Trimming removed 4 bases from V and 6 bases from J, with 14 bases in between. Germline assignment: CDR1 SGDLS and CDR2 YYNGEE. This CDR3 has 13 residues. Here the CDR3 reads CASSTWHSSEQYF. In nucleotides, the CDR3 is TGTGCCAGCAGCACGTGGCATTCTAGCGAGCAGTACTTC.

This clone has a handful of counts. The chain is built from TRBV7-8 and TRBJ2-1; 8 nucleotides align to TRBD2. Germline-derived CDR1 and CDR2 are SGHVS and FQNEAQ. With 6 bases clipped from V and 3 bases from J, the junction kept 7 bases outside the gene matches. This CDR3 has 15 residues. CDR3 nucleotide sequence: TGTGCCAGCAGATCACCGACTAGCGACTACAATGAGCAGTTCTTC. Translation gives CASRSPTSDYNEQFF.

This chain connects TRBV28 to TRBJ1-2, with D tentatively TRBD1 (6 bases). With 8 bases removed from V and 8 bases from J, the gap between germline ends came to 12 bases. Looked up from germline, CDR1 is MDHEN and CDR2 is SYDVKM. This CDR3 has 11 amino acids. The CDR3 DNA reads TGTGCCAGCCAACAGGGTGGGGGCTACACCTTC. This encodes CASQQGGGYTF.